The subject of this entry is one T cell receptor beta chain. No antigen is known for it. No base quality information exists; no much larger clone differs at one position. The CDR3 runs 16 residues from the cysteine to the phenylalanine. Only the CDR3 DNA stays, 48 bases, in frame from base 1. CDR1 and CDR2 are drawn from the germline V gene (reference sequence): MNHEY, SMNVEV. V and J are trimmed by 3 bases and 7 bases, and the gene matches miss 11 bases of the junction. This sample is drawn from a study of cytomegalovirus exposure and HLA in healthy donors (dated by TCRdb to 2016 to 2017). Study-level background: According to a later analysis, the 110 or so validation repertoires were produced on the same platform as the 666 repertoires of the first cohort. To predict cytomegalovirus infection status, the study brought together high-throughput TCR immunosequencing, statistical association of individual TCRs with disease status, and machine learning. In addition to the first cohort of 666 subjects, a separate validation cohort of 130 or so different subjects was used. The aim of the study was to test whether cataloging public T cell receptors could identify signatures of past pathogen exposure.

The donors were included in the validation cohort of over a hundred subjects, a group kept apart from the roughly 670-subject first cohort. The method behind the library was the immunoSEQ multiplex PCR assay. The study's own analysis went as follows. To diagnose cytomegalovirus status from the catalog of TCR beta chain sequences, a statistical classification framework was built. The source is immuneACCESS, and TCRdb retained only in-frame sequences with V and J called. Part of the clones is not carried over; for the studies checked, unresolved V genes explain less than half of this, and the remainder is unexplained. V and J calls and clone size are copied from that table; D and trimming were computed from the DNA. For this sample the table gives roughly 150,000 clones, of which around 92% were detected only once. The ten largest account for around 3.8% of the sample. Study-wide conclusions, independent of this receptor: It was suggested by the authors that the approach could potentially be generalized to other disease states and immunological phenotypes. The classifier was reported to diagnose cytomegalovirus status with high specificity and sensitivity in both the original cohort and the validation cohort. A later analysis had no HLA typing for the validation cohort, so co-occurrence there was scored across all 130 or so repertoires. Of the cluster scores, 85% to 95% were above 0 in a later analysis, which found that TCRs clustered in the first cohort also tended to co-occur in the 130 or so validation repertoires. In vitro tests confirmed that a few of the cytomegalovirus-associated TCR beta chains recognize cytomegalovirus antigens. In the study, some 180 TCR beta chains were listed as associated with cytomegalovirus. While some public TCRs were present in many individuals, most TCR sequences turned up only very rarely across donors.

Sample: PBMCs. This clonotype was obtained from a man aged 18 to 30 in good health and CMV-seropositive. The chain is made from TRBV27 and TRBJ2-1; 8 middle bases align to TRBD2. The sequence in DNA is TGTGCCAGCAGTTTGGTACCGGGACTAGTGGATAATGAGCAGTTCTTC. Its translation reads: CASSLVPGLVDNEQFF.